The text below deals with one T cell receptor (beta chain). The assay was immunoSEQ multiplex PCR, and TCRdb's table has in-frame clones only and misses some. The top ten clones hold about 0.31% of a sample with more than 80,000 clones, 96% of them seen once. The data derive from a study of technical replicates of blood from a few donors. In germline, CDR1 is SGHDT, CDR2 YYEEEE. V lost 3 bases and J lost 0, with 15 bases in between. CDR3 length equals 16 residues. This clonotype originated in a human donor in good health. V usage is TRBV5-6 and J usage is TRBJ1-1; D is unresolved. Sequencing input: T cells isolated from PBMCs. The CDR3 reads CASSSRGWRVNTEAFF. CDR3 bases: TGTGCCAGCAGCTCTCGAGGGTGGCGGGTGAACACTGAAGCTTTCTTT.